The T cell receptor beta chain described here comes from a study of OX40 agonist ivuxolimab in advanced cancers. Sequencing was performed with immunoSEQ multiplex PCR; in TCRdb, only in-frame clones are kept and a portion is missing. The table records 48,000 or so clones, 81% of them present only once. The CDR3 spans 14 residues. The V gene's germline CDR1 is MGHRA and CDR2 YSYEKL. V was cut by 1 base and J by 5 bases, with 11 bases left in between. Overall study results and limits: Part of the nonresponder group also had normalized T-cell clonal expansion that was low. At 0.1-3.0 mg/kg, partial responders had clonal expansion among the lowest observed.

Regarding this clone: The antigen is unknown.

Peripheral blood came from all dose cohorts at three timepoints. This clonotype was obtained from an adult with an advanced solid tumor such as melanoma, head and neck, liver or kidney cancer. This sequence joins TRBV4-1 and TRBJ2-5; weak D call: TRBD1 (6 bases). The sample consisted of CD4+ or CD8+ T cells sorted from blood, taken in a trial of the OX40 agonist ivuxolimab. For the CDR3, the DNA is TGCGCCAGCAGCCAAGGGACGAGGGGGGAGACCCAGTACTTC. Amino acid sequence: CASSQGTRGETQYF.